There are a few counts of the clone carrying this T cell receptor (beta chain). Its antigen is undetermined. The sample comes from a study of CD8 T cells in ankylosing spondylitis. Libraries for TCR beta were made by quantitative 5'-RACE with molecular barcodes. From the 5' RACE reads, TCRdb called clonotypes with MiXCR, one entry per CDR3 protein. Among more than 200,000 distinct CDR3 sequences listed, 20% to 30% were seen once. The V and J ends lost 6 bases and 4 bases, in that order; junction bases with no gene match: 7. CDR1 is SQVTM and CDR2 is ANQGSEA in the germline V gene. This CDR3 is 14 amino acids long. Whole-study findings and limits: In ankylosing spondylitis blood, a motif of seven to nine highly homologous TCR beta variants appeared characteristic. Reportedly, matched ankylosing spondylitis synovial fluid was significantly enriched for disease-linked clones. Clones linked with disease were CD8+ and fairly uncommon in the peripheral blood.

The sequence derives from a male donor with ankylosing spondylitis or in good health (not recorded which). The sequenced sample consisted of blood, either unsorted or a sorted T cell fraction (not recorded which). This sequence joins TRBV29-1 and TRBJ2-5; the match to TRBD1 covers 11 bases. The CDR3 sequence: CSVSGTGGTETQYF. The CDR3, as DNA: TGCAGCGTCTCCGGGACAGGGGGAACAGAGACCCAGTACTTC.